This T cell receptor (beta chain) was retrieved from a study of blood T cell repertoires in COVID-19. V shed 5 bases and J shed 1 base, with 8 bases lying between them. The length of the CDR3 is 13 residues. Seattle cases were enrolled at active infection and followed longitudinally. Repertoires were generated with immunoSEQ multiplex PCR, while TCRdb's copy carries only in-frame clones and drops some. This sample has approximately 300,000 clones, with roughly 84% found just once. Sample: peripheral blood. The chain combines TRBV12-3 or TRBV12-4 with TRBJ1-1; no clear D. This receptor was identified in a person aged 70 to 85 with COVID-19, enrolled during active disease. CDR3 DNA sequence: TGTGCCAGCAGTCGTGGCGGGAACACTGAAGCTTTCTTT. Encoded protein: CASSRGGNTEAFF.